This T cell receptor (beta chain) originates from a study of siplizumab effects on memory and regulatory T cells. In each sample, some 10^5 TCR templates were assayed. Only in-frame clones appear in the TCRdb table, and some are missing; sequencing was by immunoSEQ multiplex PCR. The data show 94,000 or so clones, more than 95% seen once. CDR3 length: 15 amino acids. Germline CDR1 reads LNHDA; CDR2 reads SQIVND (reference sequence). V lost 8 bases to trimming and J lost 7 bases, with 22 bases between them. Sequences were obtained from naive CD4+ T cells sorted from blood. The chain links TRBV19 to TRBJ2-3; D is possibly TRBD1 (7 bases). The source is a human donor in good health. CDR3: CASEGFRGARNTQYF. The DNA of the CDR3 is TGTGCCAGTGAAGGATTCAGGGGGGCACGAAATACGCAGTATTTT. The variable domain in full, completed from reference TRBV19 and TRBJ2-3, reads DGGITQSPKYLFRKEGQNVTLSCEQNLNHDAMYWYRQDPGQGLRLIYYSQIVNDFQKGDIAEGYSVSREKKESFPLTVTSAQKNPTAFYLCASEGFRGARNTQYFGPGTRLTVL.